Presented here are 9 T cell receptor beta chains from one specimen sequenced in a study of T-cell memory formation after mild COVID-19. TCRdb fed the 5' RACE reads into MiXCR, producing one record per CDR3 protein. The sample consists of 65,000 to 90,000 distinct CDR3 sequences, about 13% of them appearing once. Sequencing was performed on PBMCs or a T cell subset sorted from them (not recorded which). The receptors come from a man aged 18 to 30 who had mild COVID-19 (a few samples of this study predate the infection). Cell type and time point are not known.

This clonotype was seen a few times. J is TRBJ1-1 and V is TRBV12-3 or TRBV12-4, with D possibly TRBD1 on 5 matching bases. V gave up 7 bases and J gave up 5 bases, with 20 bases separating them. The CDR3 is 15 amino acids. The CDR3 DNA follows: TGTGCCAGCACCGTGGGAGCGGGGCCCGGAACTGAAGCTTTCTTT. Its protein product is CASTVGAGPGTEAFF.

The rearrangement uses TRBV20-1 and TRBJ2-5; 11 bases are shared with TRBD2. The CDR3 consists of 16 residues. The V and J ends lost 0 bases and 3 bases, in that order; junction bases with no gene match: 6. Germline CDR1 and CDR2: DFQATT and SNEGSKA (reference sequence). CDR3 sequence: CSARDRLAGGKETQYF. The CDR3 DNA is TGCAGTGCTAGAGATCGGCTAGCGGGGGGAAAAGAGACCCAGTACTTC.

This rearrangement joins TRBV7-2 to TRBJ2-7, with D perhaps matching TRBD1 (6 bases). CDR1 and CDR2 from the germline V gene are SGHTA and FQGNSA. Trimming removed 5 bases from V and 4 bases from J, with 15 bases in between. This CDR3 region has 14 residues. The CDR3 nucleotides are TGTGCCAGCAGCCCAAACTCAGGGGTTTACGAGCAGTACGTC. Translation gives CASSPNSGVYEQYV.

V is TRBV7-9 and J is TRBJ2-5, with D perhaps given as TRBD1 or TRBD2 (5 bases each). CDR1 and CDR2 (germline): SEHNR, FQNEAQ (reference sequence). The CDR3 sequence is 16 residues long. V was trimmed by 5 bases and J by 7 bases, leaving 23 bases between them. The CDR3 DNA follows: TGTGCCAGCAGCGCCCCTTTGGGACCAAAAAGGGGGACCCAGTACTTC. Translating it yields CASSAPLGPKRGTQYF. Together with reference TRBV7-9 and TRBJ2-5, the CDR3 gives the full variable domain: DTGVSQNPRHKITKRGQNVTFRCDPISEHNRLYWYRQTLGQGPEFLTYFQNEAQLEKSRLLSDRFSAERPKGSFSTLEIQRTEQGDSAMYLCASSAPLGPKRGTQYFGPGTRLLVL.

The rearrangement uses TRBV7-9 and TRBJ2-3; 8 bases are shared with TRBD2. The CDR3 covers 17 residues. Germline CDR1 SEHNR, CDR2 FQNEAQ (reference sequence). Trimming removed 4 bases from V and 2 bases from J; junction bases left unmatched: 11. This chain's CDR3 is CASSSTLAGKFTDTQYF. The DNA of the CDR3 is TGTGCCAGCAGCTCCACTCTAGCGGGCAAGTTCACAGATACGCAGTATTTT.

The chain recombines TRBV29-1 with TRBJ2-1, with D maybe TRBD1 (6 bases). Germline V lookup: CDR1 SQVTM, CDR2 ANQGSEA. This CDR3 spans 14 amino acids. The V gene lost 6 bases and the J gene lost 0 bases, with 12 bases spanning the gap. The CDR3, as DNA: TGCAGCGTCGGTGGACAGAGCTCCTACAATGAGCAGTTCTTC. Amino acid sequence: CSVGGQSSYNEQFF.

The CDR3 loop reads CASIPTGMGEQYF. CDR3 bases: TGTGCCAGCATTCCCACAGGGATGGGGGAGCAGTACTTC. This sequence joins TRBV7-9 and TRBJ2-7; TRBD1 is a possible D gene (6 bases). V was pared by 7 bases and J by 7 bases, with 17 bases between. Germline CDR1 SEHNR, CDR2 FQNEAQ (reference sequence). The CDR3 length is 13 residues.

The table lists this clonotype with a few counts. The gene calls are TRBV20-1 and TRBJ2-7; 8 nucleotides agree with TRBD1. Trimming cost V 3 bases and J 1 base; bases outside gene matches: 5. The germline V gene has CDR1 DFQATT and CDR2 SNEGSKA (reference sequence). The CDR3 runs 14 residues. This chain's CDR3 is CSARPRGLSYEQYV. CDR3 bases: TGCAGTGCTAGGCCCAGGGGGCTATCCTACGAGCAGTACGTC.

As DNA, the CDR3 is TGTGCCAGCAGTTACAGCCAGGGAGAGACCGGGGAGCTGTTTTTT. It encodes CASSYSQGETGELFF. The V gene is TRBV6-5, the J gene TRBJ2-2, with D perhaps TRBD1 or TRBD2 (5 bases each). Germline loops: CDR1 MNHEY, CDR2 SVGAGI. The CDR3 covers 15 residues. Trimming removed 2 bases at V and 5 bases at J, with 12 bases between.